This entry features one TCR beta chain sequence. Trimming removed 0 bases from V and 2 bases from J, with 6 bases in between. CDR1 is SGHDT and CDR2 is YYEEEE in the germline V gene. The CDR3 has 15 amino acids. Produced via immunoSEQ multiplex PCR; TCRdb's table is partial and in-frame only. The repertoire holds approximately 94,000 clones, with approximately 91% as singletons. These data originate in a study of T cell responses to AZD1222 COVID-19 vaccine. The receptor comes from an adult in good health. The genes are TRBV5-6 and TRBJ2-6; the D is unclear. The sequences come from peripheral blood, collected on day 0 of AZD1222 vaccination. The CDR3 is CASSLGSPGANVLTF. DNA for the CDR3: TGTGCCAGCAGCTTGGGTTCCCCTGGGGCCAACGTCCTGACTTTC.